This TCR beta chain was recorded in a study of CD8 T cells in Susac syndrome. V was clipped by 0 bases and J by 5 bases; unmatched bases: 8. The CDR3 covers 17 residues. The germline CDR1 and CDR2 sequences are LGHDT and YNNKEL (reference sequence). When the RNA was reverse transcribed, random hexamers were used with an input of roughly 0.5 to 1 ug. TCRdb reprocessed the immunoSEQ multiplex PCR reads with MiXCR, giving one entry per CDR3 protein. The sample has about 300,000 distinct CDR3 sequences; about 91% are singletons. This clonotype appeared a single time. This sequence joins TRBV3-1 and TRBJ2-1; 9 bases map to TRBD2. Sequencing was done on a sample of CD8+ T cells from PBMCs. This TCR derives from a human donor with multiple sclerosis. DNA of the CDR3: TGTGCCAGCAGCCAAGATCGTTGGGAGCGGGGGGACAATGAGCAGTTCTTC. Its protein product is CASSQDRWERGDNEQFF.